This TCR beta chain was sequenced for a study of T cells in narcolepsy. Study-wide points: In some patient and control memory CD4+ samples, autoreactive clones were absent.

Concerning this clone itself: Antigen: not known.

The method was immunoSEQ multiplex PCR; TCRdb's version includes in-frame clones alone and lacks a portion of them. The sample comprises approximately 25,000 clones, 78% of which are singletons, and 3% to 4% rests with the top ten. The V and J ends lost 2 bases and 4 bases respectively, with 22 bases between them. Germline loops: CDR1 SGHDT, CDR2 YYEEEE. The CDR3 has 17 amino acids. The specimen was CD45RA- memory CD4+ T cells from PBMCs. This TCR derives from a human donor with narcolepsy. This sequence joins TRBV5-6 and TRBJ2-7; D is tentatively TRBD1 or TRBD2 (5 bases each). The CDR3 protein is CASSFLGEGRMRYEQYF. The CDR3 nucleotides read TGTGCCAGCAGCTTCCTTGGAGAGGGGCGTATGAGGTACGAGCAGTACTTC.